A selection of T cell receptor beta chains follows, all from one sample in a study of cytomegalovirus exposure and HLA in healthy donors. Produced via immunoSEQ multiplex PCR; TCRdb's table is partial and in-frame only. The sample contains about 200,000 clones, 82% of which appear only once. Material for sequencing was PBMCs. The receptors derive from a boy between 2 and 10 years old in good health and CMV-seronegative. Each CDR3 is given with its conserved first and last residue. Each record gives: V gene, CDR3 length, clone size, J gene, CDR3 protein. Size values are once, few and many counts, or a class for expanded clones, and some rows have none.

>TRBV15|16|.|TRBJ2-5
CATSRARLAGWETQYF
>TRBV5-6|13|.|TRBJ2-5
CASSSDTKETQYF
>TRBV19|23|once|.
CASRVDRDRDIFTLSYPPNEQYF
>TRBV7-3|14|.|TRBJ1-1
CASSLTPGGTEAFF
>TRBV9|15|.|TRBJ2-7
CASSASGLAGREQYF
>TRBV25-1|15|.|TRBJ1-4
CASSEGRRGGEKLFF
>TRBV7-8|15|.|TRBJ2-1
CASSLIADSYNEQFF
>TRBV7-8|14|.|TRBJ2-5
CASSLRRLQETQYF
>TRBV5-1|15|once|TRBJ2-7
CASSLGLAGEYEQYF
>TRBV30|15|few|TRBJ2-6
CAWTPGTAGANVLTF
>TRBV11-3|13|few|TRBJ2-7
CASSLDYQGEQYF
>TRBV6-6|14|.|TRBJ1-2
CASVYRDRGRGYTF
>TRBV5-1|11|.|TRBJ2-7
CASSFSHEQYF
>TRBV19|16|.|TRBJ1-3
CASNTFDRGPGNTIYF
>TRBV7-9|17|once|TRBJ2-3
CASSPNRDRRRGDTQYF
>TRBV27|18|.|TRBJ2-3
CASSLSTGYPTSTDTQYF
>TRBV7-9|15|.|TRBJ1-2
CASSPIPDSLHGYTF
>TRBV5-1|15|.|.
CASSPGGTAGYEQYF
>TRBV10-2|16|.|TRBJ2-7
CASSSGGLPFMGEQYF
>TRBV10-3|15|.|TRBJ1-1
CAISEGQGRNTEAFF
>TRBV4-3|15|.|TRBJ1-4
CASSQERTGYEKLFF
>TRBV10-2|14|.|TRBJ1-2
CASSETGANYGYTF
>TRBV10-3|15|.|TRBJ2-2
CAISAAGGGTGELFF
>TRBV7-2|14|.|TRBJ1-1
CASSLAGAGTEAFF
>TRBV6-1|15|.|TRBJ1-1
CASRGPRDRLTEAFF
>TRBV5-6|15|once|TRBJ1-3
CASSPRGGTGNTIYF
>TRBV6-1|12|.|TRBJ2-7
CASEQGSYEQYF
>TRBV4-3|14|.|TRBJ2-3
CASADGQNTDTQYF
>TRBV6-1|11|few|TRBJ2-7
CASSVPGQGYF
>TRBV4-2|13|.|TRBJ1-1
CASGVRMNTEAFF
>TRBV7-3|17|once|TRBJ2-3
CASSSYGTGVTADTQYF
>TRBV15|14|.|TRBJ1-2
CATSRDRHRYGYTF
>TRBV13|16|.|TRBJ2-1
CASMRGRAGVANEQFF
>TRBV5-4|15|once|TRBJ2-7
CASSFTLAGLGEQYF
>TRBV7-2|15|.|TRBJ2-1
CASSLTGGPNYEQFF
>TRBV6-6|13|.|TRBJ1-6
CASRRDRASPLHF
>TRBV7-9|16|.|TRBJ1-1
CASSPVGGRADTEAFF
>TRBV7-2|15|.|TRBJ2-3
CASSLGLAGGSTQYF
>TRBV13|15|.|TRBJ2-7
CASSSGTSGTYEQYF
>TRBV30|13|.|TRBJ2-1
CAWGSGGRLEQFF
>TRBV2|18|.|TRBJ1-6
CASSELFRGSSYNSPLHF
>TRBV4-3|14|.|TRBJ1-1
CASSYEEGNTEAFF
>TRBV27|15|.|TRBJ2-1
CASSLWSGGLNEQFF
>TRBV29-1|14|.|TRBJ2-2
CSARGLASTGELFF
>TRBV13|15|.|TRBJ1-3
CASSLRQTSGNTIYF
>TRBV11-2|13|.|TRBJ2-3
CASSLSSRDTQYF
>TRBV5-6|16|.|TRBJ2-5
CASSLGQGWGEETQYF
>TRBV6-6|14|few|TRBJ1-1
CASSPTGSNTEAFF
>TRBV6-5|15|.|TRBJ2-2
CASSYSTGGTGELFF
>TRBV5-5|14|few|TRBJ1-2
CASSWTGGNYGYTF
>TRBV19|16|.|TRBJ2-1
CASSPRGSGGQSGQFF
>TRBV6-6|14|.|.
CASSPWDRGHEQYF
>TRBV19|17|once|TRBJ2-5
CASGRTVGQGALETQYF
>TRBV10-3|14|.|TRBJ1-5
CAISSGTGDQPQHF
>TRBV7-9|12|few|TRBJ1-1
CASCGVNTEAFF